These 6 T cell receptor beta chains were all obtained from the same sample, sequenced in a study of blood T cell repertoires in COVID-19. Produced via immunoSEQ multiplex PCR; TCRdb's table is partial and in-frame only. Of roughly 110,000 clones listed, less than 85% were seen once; the top ten hold around 13%. Specimen: peripheral blood. Receptors originate from a human donor in a cohort sampled during active COVID-19.

The chain is built from TRBV28 and TRBJ1-5, with D tentatively TRBD1 (6 bases). This CDR3 contains 14 residues. The V gene lost 8 bases and the J gene lost 6 bases, with 17 bases spanning the gap. Germline CDR1 reads MDHEN; CDR2 reads SYDVKM. The CDR3 reads CASGGGGRRQPQHF. CDR3 nucleotides: TGTGCCAGCGGAGGGGGGGGACGTCGTCAGCCCCAGCATTTT.

The chain links TRBV27 to TRBJ1-6; unclear D gene. The CDR3 covers 13 residues. V lost 5 bases and J 8 bases, leaving 10 bases between the germline ends. Germline CDR1 MNHEY, CDR2 SMNVEV (reference sequence). CDR3 loop: CASSGRNYSPLHF. For the CDR3, the DNA is TGTGCCAGCAGTGGGAGAAATTATTCACCCCTCCACTTT.

The chain combines TRBV3-1 (or the pseudogene TRBV3-2) with TRBJ1-4; tentatively, D is TRBD1 (6 bases). The CDR3 loop spans 15 amino acids. Germline V gives CDR1 LGHDT, CDR2 YNNKEL (reference sequence). The V and J ends lost 1 base and 8 bases respectively, with 14 bases between them. In DNA form, the CDR3 reads TGTGCCAGCAGCCAAGGTGGGGGGGCAGGAGAAAAACTGTTTTTT. This encodes CASSQGGGAGEKLFF.

This sequence joins TRBV29-1 and TRBJ2-4; 7 nucleotides match TRBD2. The CDR3 sequence is 13 residues long. Per germline, CDR1 SQVTM and CDR2 ANQGSEA. V shed 0 bases, J shed 8 bases, and the junction held 4 bases outside the gene matches. The CDR3 DNA reads TGCAGCGTTGAAGATAGGGGAGGGGACATTCAGTACTTC. Translating gives CSVEDRGGDIQYF.

This clone was counted between two and nine times. This chain connects TRBV11-2 to TRBJ1-2; the D gene is possibly TRBD1 (6 bases). The CDR3 has 13 amino acids. V was shortened by 5 bases and J by 3 bases, with 10 bases between the two germline ends. Germline CDR1 is SGHAT and CDR2 is FQNNGV. The CDR3 coding sequence is TGTGCCAGCAGCCAACAGGGAGACTATGGCTACACCTTC. It translates to CASSQQGDYGYTF. The whole variable domain, remainder taken from reference TRBV11-2 and TRBJ1-2, is EAGVAQSPRYKIIEKRQSVAFWCNPISGHATLYWYQQILGQGPKLLIQFQNNGVVDDSQLPKDRFSAERLKGVDSTLKIQPAKLEDSAVYLCASSQQGDYGYTFGSGTRLTVV.

The rearrangement links TRBV6-5 to TRBJ2-5, with TRBD1 matching over 8 bases. The CDR3 totals 13 residues. V shed 6 bases, J shed 5 bases, and the junction held 5 bases outside the gene matches. Germline CDR1 is MNHEY and CDR2 is SVGAGI. CDR3 in DNA: TGTGCCAGCAGGTGGACAGGGATGGAGACCCAGTACTTC. This gives the protein CASRWTGMETQYF.